The 29 T cell receptor beta chains given below trace back to one sample, sequenced in a study of OX40 agonist ivuxolimab in advanced cancers. TCRdb's table, derived via immunoSEQ multiplex PCR, lists solely in-frame clones and lacks some. Counted here are about 70,000 clones, around nine tenths occurring once; the ten biggest clones make up more than 2.5%. The specimen comprised CD4+ or CD8+ T cells sorted from blood, sampled in a trial of the OX40 agonist ivuxolimab. The receptors come from an adult with an advanced solid tumor such as melanoma, head and neck, liver or kidney cancer.

The chain recombines TRBV2 with TRBJ2-3, with 15 positions matching TRBD2. This CDR3 spans 16 amino acids. CDR1 is SNHLY and CDR2 is FYNNEI in the germline V gene. Unmatched junction bases numbered 1, after V lost 6 bases and J lost 0 bases. The CDR3 region is CASSGLAGGSTDTQYF. The CDR3, as DNA: TGTGCCAGCAGCGGACTAGCGGGGGGGAGCACAGATACGCAGTATTTT. Full variable domain (outside the CDR3, taken from reference TRBV2 and TRBJ2-3): EPEVTQTPSHQVTQMGQEVILRCVPISNHLYFYWYRQILGQKVEFLVSFYNNEISEKSEIFDDQFSVERPDGSNFTLKIRSTKLEDSAMYFCASSGLAGGSTDTQYFGPGTRLTVL.

V usage is TRBV18 and J usage is TRBJ1-1; D not certain. The CDR3 contains 14 residues. The V and J ends lost 3 bases and 3 bases respectively, with 11 bases between them. The germline gives CDR1 KGHSH, CDR2 LQKENI. The CDR3: CASSPLTIDTEAFF. The CDR3 DNA sequence: TGTGCCAGCTCACCCTTGACGATTGACACTGAAGCTTTCTTT.

The chain couples TRBV10-1 to TRBJ1-1; D not resolved. Germline V lookup: CDR1 WNHNN, CDR2 SYGVQD (reference sequence). The CDR3 extends over 13 amino acids. Between the trimmed V and J ends, which lost 6 bases and 1 base, there was a span of 9 bases. The CDR3 loop is CASRPGPNTEAFF. The CDR3 DNA is TGCGCCAGCAGGCCGGGTCCGAACACTGAAGCTTTCTTT.

This sequence joins TRBV7-6 and TRBJ2-3; D is perhaps TRBD1 (5 bases). CDR1 and CDR2 from the germline V gene are SGHVS and FNYEAQ. There are 15 residues in the CDR3. V shed 1 base and J shed 6 bases, with 14 bases lying between them. The CDR3: CASSLGSGKADTQYF. As DNA, the CDR3 is TGTGCCAGCAGCTTAGGTTCAGGGAAAGCGGATACGCAGTATTTT.

This chain links TRBV29-1 with TRBJ1-5, with a tentative D call TRBD1 (5 bases). This CDR3 has 13 amino acids. V lost 6 bases to trimming and J lost 2 bases, with 11 bases between them. Germline V lookup: CDR1 SQVTM, CDR2 ANQGSEA. CDR3 nucleotides: TGCAGCGTGGCAGGGTCGGGCAATCAGCCCCAGCATTTT. Translating it yields CSVAGSGNQPQHF.

The chain has TRBV5-1 and TRBJ2-3; 8 bases are a match to TRBD1. Losses at the gene ends were 0 bases for V and 5 bases for J; bases not matched to a gene: 8. CDR3 length equals 16 residues. Germline CDR1 SGHRS, CDR2 YFSETQ. In DNA, the CDR3 is TGCGCCAGCAGCTTGGAGGTGACAGGGGTGGGAGATACGCAGTATTTT. This codes for CASSLEVTGVGDTQYF.

The V and J genes are TRBV2 and TRBJ1-2; D is unclear. The CDR3 is 14 residues long. V was pared by 4 bases and J by 4 bases, with 13 bases between. CDR1 SNHLY and CDR2 FYNNEI come from the germline V gene. The CDR3 reads CASSAGEAGYGYTF. In nucleotides, the CDR3 is TGTGCCAGCAGTGCCGGTGAGGCTGGCTATGGCTACACCTTC.

CDR3 protein: CASSPGSLGYTF. Written as DNA, the CDR3 is TGTGCCAGCAGCCCGGGGTCCCTTGGCTACACCTTC. The rearrangement uses TRBV7-2 and TRBJ1-2; D gene unclear. Germline CDR1 is SGHTA and CDR2 is FQGNSA. V lost 5 bases and J 7 bases, leaving 11 bases between the germline ends. The CDR3 extends over 12 amino acids. The full variable domain, its missing parts supplied by reference TRBV7-2 and TRBJ1-2, is GAGVSQSPSNKVTEKGKDVELRCDPISGHTALYWYRQSLGQGLEFLIYFQGNSAPDKSGLPSDRFSAERTGGSVSTLTIQRTQQEDSAVYLCASSPGSLGYTFGSGTRLTVV.

This chain uses TRBV5-6 with TRBJ2-5, with unresolved D. V lost 0 bases to trimming and J lost 2 bases, with 8 bases between them. This CDR3 region has 14 residues. Germline CDR1 and CDR2: SGHDT and YYEEEE. CDR3: CASSLGAEQETQYF. Here the CDR3 DNA reads TGTGCCAGCAGCTTGGGGGCAGAACAAGAGACCCAGTACTTC.

This rearrangement joins TRBV7-2 to TRBJ1-2; the D gene is possibly TRBD1 (5 bases). The germline V and J ends were trimmed by 5 bases and 0 bases, with 10 bases remaining between them. CDR1 and CDR2 from the germline V gene are SGHTA and FQGNSA. CDR3 length: 14 residues. CDR3 sequence reads: CASSTGQANYGYTF. The CDR3 bases are TGTGCCAGCAGCACCGGACAAGCTAACTATGGCTACACCTTC.

The chain uses TRBV7-9 and TRBJ2-5; D ambiguous. Germline assignment: CDR1 SEHNR and CDR2 FQNEAQ (reference sequence). V lost 0 bases and J lost 3, with 8 bases in between. The CDR3 contains 14 residues. CDR3: CASSLAMTKETQYF. CDR3 nucleotides: TGTGCCAGCAGCTTAGCCATGACAAAAGAGACCCAGTACTTC.

CDR3 DNA sequence: TGTGCCAGCACCGATCGACTAGCGGGGGCCAAAGAGACCCAGTACTTC. Amino acid sequence: CASTDRLAGAKETQYF. The chain combines TRBV7-2 with TRBJ2-5; TRBD2 matches at 12 bases. The junction had 9 bases not matched to a gene; V was cut back by 7 bases and J by 3 bases. Germline CDR1 SGHTA, CDR2 FQGNSA. The CDR3 length is 16 residues.

This sequence joins TRBV7-2 and TRBJ1-1, with D unclear. The germline V gene encodes CDR1 SGHTA and CDR2 FQGNSA. This CDR3 comprises 16 residues. Trimming took off 1 base at V and 2 bases at J, with 14 bases between the two ends. The CDR3 reads CASSLEVGRFNTEAFF. CDR3 DNA sequence: TGTGCCAGCAGCTTAGAGGTTGGCAGGTTCAACACTGAAGCTTTCTTT.

This clone was detected once. Mismatch with germline at one junction end may stem from a read error. The sample carries other DNA sequences with the same CDR3. CDR3 nucleotide sequence: TGTGCCAGCAAGGACAGGTGGGGAACTTTGGAGCAGTACTTC. The encoded protein is CASKDRWGTLEQYF. This sequence joins TRBV10-2 and TRBJ2-7, with 7 bases that match TRBD1. Germline lookup yields CDR1 WSHSY and CDR2 SAAADI. This CDR3 has 14 amino acids.

Note on this clone: Its ends do not fully match the called genes, so a read error is possible. V usage is TRBV2 and J usage is TRBJ2-3, with D tentatively TRBD1 or TRBD2 (6 bases each). The CDR3 is 17 amino acids. Germline CDR1 reads SNHLY; CDR2 reads FYNNEI. The CDR3 coding sequence is TGTGCCAGCAGAGAAGGTAGAGGGGGGAACCCCACAGATACGCAGTATTTT. This codes for CASREGRGGNPTDTQYF. Together with reference TRBV2 and TRBJ2-3, the CDR3 gives the full variable domain: EPEVTQTPSHQVTQMGQEVILRCVPISNHLYFYWYRQILGQKVEFLVSFYNNEISEKSEIFDDQFSVERPDGSNFTLKIRSTKLEDSAMYFCASREGRGGNPTDTQYFGPGTRLTVL.

CDR3 sequence reads: CASSLASARLGNTIYF. CDR3 in DNA: TGTGCCAGCAGCTTAGCGTCTGCAAGGTTAGGAAACACCATATATTTT. The V gene is TRBV7-8, the J gene TRBJ1-3; D gene unclear. Germline V CDR1 and CDR2: SGHVS, FQNEAQ. Trimming cost V 0 bases and J 4 bases, with 13 bases left between them. This CDR3 has 16 amino acids.

The CDR3 DNA reads as TGTGCCAGCAGACTGGGACCTACAGGAAACACCATATATTTT. This codes for CASRLGPTGNTIYF. This chain uses TRBV6-5 with TRBJ1-3; D is possibly TRBD1 (5 bases). This CDR3 is built from 14 residues. V lost 6 bases, J lost 4 bases, and 13 bases lay in between. Per the germline V gene, CDR1 is MNHEY and CDR2 is SVGAGI.

V and J are TRBV10-3 and TRBJ2-2, with TRBD2 matching 7 bases. CDR3 length: 15 residues. Germline V CDR1 and CDR2: ENHRY, SYGVKD. Trimming at V came to 7 bases and at J to 4 bases, leaving 9 bases not matched to a gene. The chain's CDR3 is CAIKRETSSTGELFF. CDR3 coding DNA: TGTGCCATCAAGAGGGAGACTAGCTCCACCGGGGAGCTGTTTTTT.

The chain employs TRBV6-1 and TRBJ2-3, with 7 bases lining up with TRBD1. V shed 6 bases and J 1 base; nucleotides not matched to a gene: 4. This CDR3 contains 14 residues. Germline V gives CDR1 MNHNS, CDR2 SASEGT. CDR3 bases: TGTGCCAGCAGGTCAACAGGGGGCACAGATACGCAGTATTTT. This gives the protein CASRSTGGTDTQYF.

This clone was seen a single time. The V gene is TRBV4-1, the J gene TRBJ2-7, with TRBD2 identical over 9 bases. V was clipped by 0 bases and J by 2 bases; unmatched bases: 5. The germline CDR1 and CDR2 sequences are MGHRA and YSYEKL. The length of the CDR3 is 16 residues. The CDR3 loop reads CASSQEREGIPYEQYF. The CDR3 DNA reads as TGCGCCAGCAGCCAAGAGCGGGAGGGAATCCCCTACGAGCAGTACTTC.

This clone was seen just once. The gene calls are TRBV11-2 and TRBJ2-1; 14 nucleotides agree with TRBD2. V lost 6 bases and J lost 11; bases outside the gene matches: 12. CDR3 length: 16 residues. Looked up from germline, CDR1 is SGHAT and CDR2 is FQNNGV. CDR3 protein: CASRSTRGTSGGKQFF. The CDR3 region has the DNA TGTGCCAGCAGATCGACTCGCGGGACTAGCGGGGGAAAGCAGTTCTTC. Complete variable domain (other parts from reference TRBV11-2 and TRBJ2-1): EAGVAQSPRYKIIEKRQSVAFWCNPISGHATLYWYQQILGQGPKLLIQFQNNGVVDDSQLPKDRFSAERLKGVDSTLKIQPAKLEDSAVYLCASRSTRGTSGGKQFFGPGTRLTVL.

The rearrangement joins TRBV7-9 to TRBJ2-3, with no clear D. Germline assignment: CDR1 SEHNR and CDR2 FQNEAQ (reference sequence). Deletions cut 8 bases from V and 6 bases from J, with 9 bases between. The CDR3 is 11 residues long. The CDR3 coding sequence is TGTGCCAGCGGAGATGTGGATACGCAGTATTTT. The encoded protein is CASGDVDTQYF.

This rearrangement joins TRBV5-1 to TRBJ1-1; D gene uncertain. V was trimmed by 5 bases and J by 1 base, leaving 12 bases between them. CDR3 length equals 14 residues. Per the germline V gene, CDR1 is SGHRS and CDR2 is YFSETQ. The DNA for the CDR3 is TGCGCCAGCAGTTTGAAACCCACGAACACTGAAGCTTTCTTT. Amino acid sequence: CASSLKPTNTEAFF.

The chain joins TRBV5-6 to TRBJ2-1, with 11 bases identical to TRBD2. With 6 bases clipped from V and 5 bases from J, the junction kept 13 bases outside the gene matches. Germline V gene sequence: CDR1 SGHDT, CDR2 YYEEEE. The CDR3 is 17 residues long. The chain's CDR3 is CASILGLTSGIDNEQFF. The CDR3 DNA reads TGTGCCAGCATCCTGGGGCTGACTAGCGGGATTGACAATGAGCAGTTCTTC.

The chain joins TRBV28 to TRBJ2-7; 7 nucleotides agree with TRBD2. Trimming removed 5 bases from V and 0 bases from J; junction bases left unmatched: 13. CDR3 length: 17 amino acids. Per the germline V gene, CDR1 is MDHEN and CDR2 is SYDVKM. CDR3 region: CASSANRWDYSSYEQYF. The DNA of the CDR3 is TGTGCCAGCAGTGCCAACCGCTGGGACTATAGCTCCTACGAGCAGTACTTC.

The rearrangement joins TRBV15 to TRBJ2-7, with 8 positions matching TRBD2. V lost 1 base, J lost 6 bases, and 8 bases stayed unmatched. CDR1 and CDR2 from the germline V gene are LNHNV and YYDKDF (reference sequence). This CDR3 contains 15 residues. The CDR3 loop reads CATSRGVAGRAEQYF. CDR3 DNA sequence: TGTGCCACCAGCAGAGGGGTAGCGGGACGTGCCGAGCAGTACTTC.

This clone is a singleton in its sample. This chain joins TRBV11-3 and TRBJ1-2; possible D gene TRBD1, 6 bases. The CDR3 runs 17 residues. The germline V gene encodes CDR1 SGHNT and CDR2 YENEEA. V lost 1 base and J lost 2, with 17 bases in between. CDR3 in amino acids: CASSLVAWGLENYGYTF. CDR3 DNA sequence: TGTGCCAGCAGCTTAGTGGCTTGGGGGCTAGAGAACTATGGCTACACCTTC.

The CDR3 protein is CAWSLKTGVNYGYTF. The CDR3 DNA follows: TGTGCCTGGAGCCTTAAGACAGGGGTTAACTATGGCTACACCTTC. This chain joins TRBV30 and TRBJ1-2; 8 nucleotides match TRBD1. CDR1 and CDR2 from the germline V gene are GTSNPN and SVGIG (reference sequence). After removal of 3 bases from V and 1 base from J, the junction contained 7 bases not matched to a gene. CDR3 length: 15 residues.

The chain recombines TRBV18 with TRBJ2-1, with TRBD2 identical over 15 bases. Germline CDR1 reads KGHSH; CDR2 reads LQKENI. Trimming removed 3 bases from V and 6 bases from J; junction bases left unmatched: 6. CDR3 length equals 17 residues. CDR3: CASSPGLAGGWANEQFF. CDR3 in DNA: TGTGCCAGCTCACCTGGACTAGCGGGAGGGTGGGCCAATGAGCAGTTCTTC.